Listed here are 27 T cell receptor beta chains from one sample, sequenced in a study of T cells in localized non-small cell lung cancer. Sequencing was performed with immunoSEQ multiplex PCR; in TCRdb, only in-frame clones are kept and a portion is missing. This sample carries approximately 88,000 clones, approximately 91% of them seen once, and the ten largest clones take about 4%. The sequences come from PBMCs, collected before any cancer treatment. The receptors here all came from a woman aged 35 to 75 with stage II squamous cell lung carcinoma.

The genes are TRBV19 and TRBJ2-5; D possibly corresponds to TRBD1 (6 bases). Germline V gene sequence: CDR1 LNHDA, CDR2 SQIVND (reference sequence). The CDR3 sequence is 15 residues long. With 0 bases removed from V and 5 bases from J, the gap between germline ends came to 13 bases. The chain's CDR3 is CASSIEGHLGETQYF. In DNA, the CDR3 is TGTGCCAGTAGTATAGAGGGACACTTAGGGGAGACCCAGTACTTC.

The J gene is TRBJ1-3, the V gene TRBV9, with D possibly TRBD1 on 5 matching bases. With 4 bases removed from V and 2 bases from J, the gap between germline ends came to 16 bases. Germline CDR1 and CDR2: SGDLS and YYNGEE. The CDR3 totals 16 residues. In DNA, the CDR3 is TGTGCCAGCAGCTATTCCCCCGGGACGCCTGGAAACACCATATATTTT. Translation: CASSYSPGTPGNTIYF. Variable domain in full (rest from reference TRBV9 and TRBJ1-3): DSGVTQTPKHLITATGQRVTLRCSPRSGDLSVYWYQQSLDQGLQFLIQYYNGEERAKGNILERFSAQQFPDLHSELNLSSLELGDSALYFCASSYSPGTPGNTIYFGEGSWLTVV.

This chain uses TRBV19 with TRBJ1-1; possibly TRBD1 for D (5 bases). The CDR3 sequence is 14 residues long. Germline V gene lookup returns CDR1 LNHDA and CDR2 SQIVND (reference sequence). Trimming pared 1 base from V and 5 bases from J, leaving 11 bases between. CDR3 sequence reads: CASSIGVGTTEAFF. The CDR3 region has the DNA TGTGCCAGTAGTATAGGGGTGGGGACGACTGAAGCTTTCTTT.

The DNA of the CDR3 is TGTGCCAGCAGGCAGGGGGCAAACGAGCAGTACTTC. Translation gives CASRQGANEQYF. The rearrangement uses TRBV6-6 and TRBJ2-7, with TRBD1 matching over 8 bases. Germline trimming cut 6 bases from V and 5 bases from J; bases unmatched to any gene: 3. CDR1 MNHNY and CDR2 SVGAGI come from the germline V gene (reference sequence). The CDR3 contains 12 residues.

The CDR3 here is CASSPGGHYGYTF. The CDR3, as DNA: TGTGCCAGCAGCCCCGGGGGGCACTATGGCTACACCTTC. J is TRBJ1-2 and V is TRBV28, with D possibly being TRBD1 (6 bases). This CDR3 contains 13 residues. V lost 6 bases to trimming and J lost 3 bases, with 11 bases between them. Per germline, CDR1 MDHEN and CDR2 SYDVKM.

The chain links TRBV5-1 to TRBJ1-1; 10 nucleotides line up with TRBD1. The V gene's germline CDR1 is SGHRS and CDR2 YFSETQ. The CDR3 consists of 16 residues. V was pared by 0 bases and J by 5 bases, with 7 bases of the junction left unmatched. The CDR3 reads CASSLASGTGVTEAFF. As DNA, the CDR3 is TGCGCCAGCAGCTTGGCCTCCGGGACAGGGGTTACTGAAGCTTTCTTT. Drawing the rest from reference TRBV5-1 and TRBJ1-1, the complete variable domain is KAGVTQTPRYLIKTRGQQVTLSCSPISGHRSVSWYQQTPGQGLQFLFEYFSETQRNKGNFPGRFSGRQFSNSRSEMNVSTLELGDSALYLCASSLASGTGVTEAFFGQGTRLTVV.

The CDR3, as DNA: TGTGCCAGTAGTATTACAGGGGCCATTAGCAATCAGCCCCAGCATTTT. Protein product: CASSITGAISNQPQHF. The chain uses TRBV19 and TRBJ1-5, with 7 bases that match TRBD1. The V gene's germline CDR1 is LNHDA and CDR2 SQIVND (reference sequence). V shed 3 bases and J 0 bases; nucleotides not matched to a gene: 5. The CDR3 runs to 16 residues.

The chain is built from TRBV28 and TRBJ1-6, with D possibly TRBD1 on 5 matching bases. There are 12 residues in the CDR3. Germline V gene sequence: CDR1 MDHEN, CDR2 SYDVKM. The V end lost 6 bases, the J end lost 7 bases, and 7 bases lay between the germline ends. The CDR3 nucleotides are TGTGCCAGCAGCAGACAGAATTCACCCCTCCACTTT. Amino acids: CASSRQNSPLHF.

The rearrangement links TRBV5-8 to TRBJ2-3; the match to TRBD2 covers 11 bases. Germline CDR1 reads SGHTS; CDR2 reads YDEGEE. V lost 0 bases to trimming and J lost 5 bases; unmatched junction nucleotides: 17. CDR3 size: 20 residues. In nucleotides, the CDR3 is TGTGCCAGCAGCTTGGGATCGGGGTTCGGTCTAGCGGGGGGACGAGATACGCAGTATTTT. Translated, it gives CASSLGSGFGLAGGRDTQYF.

This clone occurred once. The chain couples TRBV28 to TRBJ1-6; 8 nucleotides agree with TRBD1. After removal of 2 bases from V and 7 bases from J, the junction contained 4 bases not matched to a gene. The germline V gene encodes CDR1 MDHEN and CDR2 SYDVKM. This CDR3 is built from 15 residues. CDR3 region: CASSLRQGLNSPLHF. The CDR3 DNA sequence: TGTGCCAGCAGTTTAAGACAGGGGTTGAATTCACCCCTCCACTTT.

The CDR3 DNA follows: TGTGCCAGCAGCCGATGGGGACTAGAAGGCTACGAGCAGTACTTC. Translation: CASSRWGLEGYEQYF. The V call is TRBV21-1, the J call TRBJ2-7; TRBD2, as called in the table, went unchecked against the DNA. TRBV21-1 is given as a pseudogene. The CDR3 sequence is 15 residues long.

This rearrangement joins TRBV27 to TRBJ2-2; D is uncertain. The CDR3 runs to 14 residues. Per the germline V gene, CDR1 is MNHEY and CDR2 is SMNVEV (reference sequence). Trimming shortened V by 6 bases and J by 1 base, and 9 bases separated the two germline ends. The CDR3 protein is CASRYSRNTGELFF. The CDR3 DNA sequence: TGTGCCAGCAGATACAGCCGGAACACCGGGGAGCTGTTTTTT.

This rearrangement joins TRBV27 to TRBJ1-2; D is perhaps TRBD1 (5 bases). V was pared by 2 bases and J by 5 bases, with 15 bases between. The CDR3 totals 15 residues. Germline V gene data show CDR1 as MNHEY and CDR2 as SMNVEV (reference sequence). The CDR3 loop is CASSLDRGGRYGYTF. The CDR3 coding sequence is TGTGCCAGCAGTTTAGATAGGGGTGGACGGTATGGCTACACCTTC.

This clone appeared once. V gene TRBV14 combines with J gene TRBJ1-1, with D possibly being TRBD1 (5 bases). Trimming left V 4 bases short and J 4 bases short, with 13 bases between. Per the germline V gene, CDR1 is SGHDN and CDR2 is FVKESK. The CDR3 length is 14 residues. This CDR3 is CASSPGRRGTEAFF. The CDR3 DNA follows: TGTGCCAGCAGCCCGGGACGGCGAGGCACTGAAGCTTTCTTT.

The CDR3 DNA is TGTGCCAGCAGCCTGTTGGAAGGGGGTAGGTACGAGCAGTACTTC. Its protein product is CASSLLEGGRYEQYF. This sequence joins TRBV5-5 and TRBJ2-7; tentatively, D is TRBD1 (6 bases). CDR3 length equals 15 residues. CDR1 is SGHKS and CDR2 is YYEKEE in the germline V gene (reference sequence). V lost 4 bases to trimming and J lost 4 bases, with 18 bases between them.

The genes are TRBV5-1 and TRBJ2-7, with D possibly TRBD2 on 7 matching bases. CDR3 length: 16 amino acids. V lost 0 bases and J 2 bases, leaving 15 bases between the germline ends. Germline V gene lookup returns CDR1 SGHRS and CDR2 YFSETQ. Written as DNA, the CDR3 is TGCGCCAGCAGCTTGGCCGGGGGGCGAGGCGCCTACGAGCAGTACTTC. This gives the protein CASSLAGGRGAYEQYF.

The V and J genes are TRBV7-2 and TRBJ1-4, with TRBD1 matching over 9 bases. Germline V lookup: CDR1 SGHTA, CDR2 FQGNSA. Trimming took 5 bases from V and 6 from J; bases not matched to a gene: 4. The CDR3 runs to 14 residues. DNA of the CDR3: TGTGCCAGCAGCCCGGACAGGGGCCATGAAAAACTGTTTTTT. Translating it yields CASSPDRGHEKLFF.

J is TRBJ2-3 and V is TRBV11-2; 12 bases are shared with TRBD2. From germline, CDR1 is SGHAT and CDR2 FQNNGV. The junction had 6 bases not matched to a gene; V was cut back by 3 bases and J by 2 bases. The CDR3 is 17 residues long. This CDR3 reads CASSFWTSGIDTDTQYF. For the CDR3, the DNA is TGTGCCAGCAGCTTCTGGACTAGCGGGATCGACACAGATACGCAGTATTTT.

The genes are TRBV6-1 and TRBJ1-5; possibly TRBD1 for D (5 bases). This CDR3 contains 13 residues. Germline-derived CDR1 and CDR2 are MNHNS and SASEGT. V lost 11 bases to trimming and J lost 5 bases, with 16 bases between them. CDR3 nucleotides: TGTGCCTCTCAGGGCAGGTCTGATCAGCCCCAGCATTTT. This sequence encodes CASQGRSDQPQHF.

The chain employs TRBV11-1 and TRBJ2-1; 7 positions match TRBD2. Trimming removed 5 bases from V and 3 bases from J; junction bases left unmatched: 10. The V gene's germline CDR1 is SGHAT and CDR2 FQDESV (reference sequence). The length of the CDR3 is 16 residues. CDR3 protein: CASSPRQLALYNEQFF. As DNA, the CDR3 is TGTGCCAGCAGCCCGAGACAACTAGCGCTCTACAATGAGCAGTTCTTC.

The chain links TRBV10-3 to TRBJ2-5; D may be TRBD1 or TRBD2 (5 bases each). Germline CDR1 and CDR2: ENHRY and SYGVKD. The CDR3 totals 13 residues. V lost 9 bases to trimming and J lost 4 bases, with 15 bases between them. This CDR3 is CAMGTIVGETQYF. The CDR3 DNA is TGTGCCATGGGGACCATAGTCGGAGAGACCCAGTACTTC.

This chain links TRBV4-2 with TRBJ1-1; D is perhaps TRBD1 (6 bases). Trimming shortened V by 1 base and J by 4 bases, and 13 bases separated the two germline ends. This CDR3 comprises 15 residues. Germline CDR1 reads LGHNA; CDR2 reads YNFKEQ. The CDR3 DNA is TGTGCCAGCAGCCAAGCGCAGGGGACGGTCACTGAAGCTTTCTTT. This sequence encodes CASSQAQGTVTEAFF.

The V call is TRBV30, the J call TRBJ2-5, with 10 bases identical to TRBD1. The CDR3 runs 14 residues. Germline loops: CDR1 GTSNPN, CDR2 SVGIG (reference sequence). Unmatched junction bases numbered 4, after V lost 5 bases and J lost 1 base. CDR3 in amino acids: CAWGTGDLQETQYF. As DNA, the CDR3 is TGTGCCTGGGGGACAGGGGACCTCCAAGAGACCCAGTACTTC.

The chain couples TRBV30 to TRBJ1-5; D gene ambiguous. Germline CDR1 GTSNPN, CDR2 SVGIG (reference sequence). V lost 0 bases and J 5 bases, leaving 11 bases between the germline ends. This CDR3 is 14 amino acids long. CDR3 sequence reads: CAWSVVGRDQPQHF. CDR3 nucleotides: TGTGCCTGGAGTGTTGTGGGGAGAGATCAGCCCCAGCATTTT. Combining the CDR3 with reference TRBV30 and TRBJ1-5 gives the whole variable domain SQTIHQWPATLVQPVGSPLSLECTVEGTSNPNLYWYRQAAGRGLQLLFYSVGIGQISSEVPQNLSASRPQDRQFILSSKKLLLSDSGFYLCAWSVVGRDQPQHFGDGTRLSIL.

The V gene is TRBV28, the J gene TRBJ1-6, with D possibly being TRBD1 (6 bases). Germline assignment: CDR1 MDHEN and CDR2 SYDVKM. The CDR3 contains 14 residues. V lost 2 bases and J 8 bases, leaving 10 bases between the germline ends. For the CDR3, the DNA is TGTGCCAGCAGTTTAGGGGGCGTTGATTCACCCCTCCACTTT. Residues: CASSLGGVDSPLHF.

V gene TRBV21-1 combines with J gene TRBJ1-1. TRBV21-1 has pseudogene status. This CDR3 spans 15 amino acids. The DNA of the CDR3 is TGTGCCAGCAGCCTACGATTCCAGGGACCCCCTGAAGCTTTCTTT. This encodes CASSLRFQGPPEAFF.

The chain has TRBV29-1 and TRBJ1-3; D unclear. The CDR3 sequence is 12 residues long. The V gene lost 7 bases and the J gene lost 0 bases, with 7 bases spanning the gap. Germline V gene data show CDR1 as SQVTM and CDR2 as ANQGSEA. This chain's CDR3 is CSGGHSGNTIYF. In nucleotides, the CDR3 is TGCAGCGGGGGTCACTCTGGAAACACCATATATTTT.